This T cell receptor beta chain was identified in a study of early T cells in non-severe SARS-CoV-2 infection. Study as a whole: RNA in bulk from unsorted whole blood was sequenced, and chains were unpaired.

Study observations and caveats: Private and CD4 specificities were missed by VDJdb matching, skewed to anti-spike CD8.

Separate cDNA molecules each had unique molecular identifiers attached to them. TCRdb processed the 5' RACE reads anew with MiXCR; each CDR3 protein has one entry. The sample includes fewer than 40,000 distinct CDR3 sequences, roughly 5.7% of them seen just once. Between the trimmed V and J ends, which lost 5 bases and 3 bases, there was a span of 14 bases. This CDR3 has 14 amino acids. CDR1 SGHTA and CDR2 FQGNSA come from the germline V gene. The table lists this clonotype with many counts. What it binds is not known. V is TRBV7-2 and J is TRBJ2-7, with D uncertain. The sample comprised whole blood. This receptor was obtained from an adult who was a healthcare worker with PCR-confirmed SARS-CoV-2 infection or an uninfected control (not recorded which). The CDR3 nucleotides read TGTGCCAGCAGCGCCGGCCCCCTAGGCTACGAGCAGTACTTC. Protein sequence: CASSAGPLGYEQYF.